The 24 T cell receptor beta chains in this list originate from one sample, sequenced in a study of beta chain features in type 1 diabetes. All of the isolated RNA was reverse transcribed, so expressed TCRB transcripts were sequenced. Assay: immunoSEQ multiplex PCR; the TCRdb copy retains only in-frame clones and omits some. Of 250,000 to 300,000 clones listed, 8% are singletons. The sequencing input was central memory CD4+ T cells from blood. The receptors come from a woman aged 18-29 years in good health.

This clone was detected a few times. The rearrangement links TRBV7-9 to TRBJ2-1; D is perhaps TRBD1 or TRBD2 (6 bases each). This CDR3 region has 13 residues. Trimming left V 5 bases short and J 6 bases short, with 11 bases between. The germline V gene encodes CDR1 SEHNR and CDR2 FQNEAQ (reference sequence). CDR3 DNA sequence: TGTGCCAGCAGCCCAGGGGAGGTCAATGAGCAGTTCTTC. Translated: CASSPGEVNEQFF.

The genes are TRBV29-1 and TRBJ1-1; D gene ambiguous. Germline V lookup: CDR1 SQVTM, CDR2 ANQGSEA. The V end was cut by 4 bases, the J end by 0 bases, with 9 bases between. This CDR3 spans 13 amino acids. CDR3 residues: CSVGVPMNTEAFF. The CDR3 coding sequence is TGCAGCGTTGGGGTACCCATGAACACTGAAGCTTTCTTT.

This clone was detected a few times. The V call is TRBV2, the J call TRBJ2-7; a weak D match, TRBD2 (6 bases). The CDR3 is 13 amino acids. The germline V gene has CDR1 SNHLY and CDR2 FYNNEI. Trimming took 5 bases from V and 3 from J, leaving 11 bases between them. The CDR3 DNA sequence: TGTGCCAGCAGTAGCGGAGGGTTCTACGAGCAGTACTTC. Its translation: CASSSGGFYEQYF. Filled out from reference TRBV2 and TRBJ2-7, the complete variable domain reads EPEVTQTPSHQVTQMGQEVILRCVPISNHLYFYWYRQILGQKVEFLVSFYNNEISEKSEIFDDQFSVERPDGSNFTLKIRSTKLEDSAMYFCASSSGGFYEQYFGPGTRLTVT.

This clone was counted between two and nine times. This chain connects TRBV11-1 to TRBJ2-1, with 7 nucleotides matching TRBD2. CDR1 is SGHAT, CDR2 FQDESV, per germline (reference sequence). Trimming removed 6 bases from V and 4 bases from J; junction bases left unmatched: 9. This CDR3 contains 15 residues. DNA for the CDR3: TGTGCCAGCAGACACGCAGCGGGGCGATACAATGAGCAGTTCTTC. It codes for CASRHAAGRYNEQFF.

This clone appeared many times. This chain uses TRBV5-1 with TRBJ1-2, with 9 bases that match TRBD1. Germline-derived CDR1 and CDR2 are SGHRS and YFSETQ. The trim removed 5 bases at V and 3 bases at J, leaving 2 bases unmatched. This CDR3 spans 13 amino acids. Here the CDR3 reads CASRRDRDYGYTF. CDR3 bases: TGCGCCAGCAGACGGGACAGGGACTATGGCTACACCTTC.

The chain carries TRBV5-4 and TRBJ2-5; unclear D gene. Germline CDR1 and CDR2: SGHNT and YYREEE (reference sequence). V lost 3 bases and J lost 5, with 17 bases in between. The CDR3 runs 15 residues. The DNA of the CDR3 is TGTGCCAGCAGCTCCGGGCCCGCTGGGTGGGAGACCCAGTACTTC. This translates into CASSSGPAGWETQYF.

This clone was detected only a few times. This chain joins TRBV6-6 and TRBJ1-5; the D gene is possibly TRBD1 (6 bases). CDR1 and CDR2 (germline): MNHNY, SVGAGI (reference sequence). Trimming took 6 bases from V and 4 from J, leaving 10 bases between them. The length of the CDR3 is 13 residues. The CDR3 nucleotides are TGTGCCAGCAGGGCAGGGGTTAATCAGCCCCAGCATTTT. It yields the protein CASRAGVNQPQHF.

This sequence joins TRBV4-2 and TRBJ2-5; a weak D match, TRBD2 (7 bases). This CDR3 has 18 residues. Trimming cost V 3 bases and J 0 bases, with 20 bases left between them. Germline V gene sequence: CDR1 LGHNA, CDR2 YNFKEQ. CDR3 DNA: TGTGCCAGCAGCCAGGGGGGGTCAGGGGAGGCGTACCAAGAGACCCAGTACTTC. Its protein product is CASSQGGSGEAYQETQYF.

This clone has only a few counts. V is TRBV18 and J is TRBJ1-5, with 7 bases lining up with TRBD1. The trim removed 5 bases at V and 3 bases at J, leaving 4 bases unmatched. This CDR3 region has 14 residues. Germline V gene lookup returns CDR1 KGHSH and CDR2 LQKENI. The CDR3 reads CASSSGTANQPQHF. The CDR3, as DNA: TGTGCCAGCTCATCCGGGACAGCCAATCAGCCCCAGCATTTT. The complete variable domain, with remaining parts taken from reference TRBV18 and TRBJ1-5, reads NAGVMQNPRHLVRRRGQEARLRCSPMKGHSHVYWYRQLPEEGLKFMVYLQKENIIDESGMPKERFSAEFPKEGPSILRIQQVVRGDSAAYFCASSSGTANQPQHFGDGTRLSIL.

This clone appeared a few times. The V gene is TRBV2, the J gene TRBJ2-5; maybe TRBD1 (7 bases). Trimming removed 8 bases from V and 1 base from J, with 11 bases in between. This CDR3 region has 13 residues. Germline V gene sequence: CDR1 SNHLY, CDR2 FYNNEI. The CDR3, as DNA: TGTGCCAGCTCGCGGGACAGCCAAGAGACCCAGTACTTC. Translation gives CASSRDSQETQYF.

J is TRBJ1-5 and V is TRBV21-1. TRBV21-1 is described as a pseudogene. The CDR3 contains 16 residues. CDR3 sequence (DNA): TGTGCCAGCAGCATATCGGGGGCTCTGCTCGATCAGCCCCAGCATTTT. It specifies CASSISGALLDQPQHF.

In this sample, this clone turned up a few times. V and J are TRBV30 and TRBJ2-2, with D tentatively TRBD1 (6 bases). The CDR3 is 13 residues long. CDR1 is GTSNPN, CDR2 SVGIG, per germline (reference sequence). V gave up 4 bases and J gave up 1 base, with 7 bases separating them. The CDR3 DNA is TGTGCCTGGACGACAGGGAACACCGGGGAGCTGTTTTTT. Its protein is CAWTTGNTGELFF.

The J gene is TRBJ1-5, the V gene TRBV2, with D possibly matching TRBD1 (5 bases). CDR3 length: 13 residues. V lost 2 bases, J lost 6 bases, and 8 bases lay in between. CDR1 is SNHLY, CDR2 FYNNEI, per germline. CDR3 sequence: CASSELGTQPQHF. The DNA for the CDR3 is TGTGCCAGCAGTGAACTGGGGACTCAGCCCCAGCATTTT.

The chain uses TRBV11-2 and TRBJ2-3; 8 nucleotides align to TRBD1. CDR1 is SGHAT and CDR2 is FQNNGV in the germline V gene. V lost 5 bases to trimming and J lost 2 bases; unmatched junction nucleotides: 3. The CDR3 has 14 amino acids. CDR3 loop: CASSPQGATDTQYF. The CDR3 nucleotides read TGTGCCAGCAGCCCGCAGGGGGCCACAGATACGCAGTATTTT.

The rearrangement joins TRBV7-2 to TRBJ2-7, with D perhaps TRBD1 (6 bases). The germline V gene encodes CDR1 SGHTA and CDR2 FQGNSA. Trimming cost V 1 base and J 4 bases, with 11 bases left between them. This CDR3 has 14 residues. This CDR3 is CASSLGAGVYEQYF. As DNA, the CDR3 is TGTGCCAGCAGCTTAGGGGCAGGGGTTTACGAGCAGTACTTC.

In this sample, this clone turned up a few times. The chain joins TRBV7-2 to TRBJ2-1; 7 nucleotides agree with TRBD1. This CDR3 contains 12 residues. The V gene's germline CDR1 is SGHTA and CDR2 FQGNSA. V shed 4 bases and J 8 bases; nucleotides not matched to a gene: 2. CDR3 nucleotide sequence: TGTGCCAGCAGCTCGGGGACAGATGAGCAGTTCTTC. Protein: CASSSGTDEQFF. Together with reference TRBV7-2 and TRBJ2-1, the CDR3 gives the full variable domain: GAGVSQSPSNKVTEKGKDVELRCDPISGHTALYWYRQSLGQGLEFLIYFQGNSAPDKSGLPSDRFSAERTGGSVSTLTIQRTQQEDSAVYLCASSSGTDEQFFGPGTRLTVL.

V usage is TRBV10-3 and J usage is TRBJ2-1; D unclear. The germline gives CDR1 ENHRY, CDR2 SYGVKD. The V end lost 0 bases, the J end lost 7 bases, and 13 bases lay between the germline ends. This CDR3 spans 15 amino acids. The CDR3 sequence: CAISESAHPGNEQFF. CDR3 DNA sequence: TGTGCCATCAGTGAGTCGGCACACCCTGGGAATGAGCAGTTCTTC.

A few counts support this clone. V usage is TRBV5-1 and J usage is TRBJ2-3, with 8 bases matching TRBD2. V was clipped by 7 bases and J by 4 bases; unmatched bases: 14. The germline gives CDR1 SGHRS, CDR2 YFSETQ. This CDR3 spans 16 amino acids. CDR3 DNA sequence: TGCGCCAGCTCCCCAGCGGGAGTCAGTGGCGCAGATACGCAGTATTTT. This translates into CASSPAGVSGADTQYF. The full variable domain, rest sourced from reference TRBV5-1 and TRBJ2-3, is KAGVTQTPRYLIKTRGQQVTLSCSPISGHRSVSWYQQTPGQGLQFLFEYFSETQRNKGNFPGRFSGRQFSNSRSEMNVSTLELGDSALYLCASSPAGVSGADTQYFGPGTRLTVL.

This clone was observed at least ten times. The chain employs TRBV29-1 and TRBJ2-2; maybe TRBD2 (6 bases). CDR3 length: 13 residues. The V gene lost 6 bases and the J gene lost 7 bases, with 15 bases spanning the gap. Germline CDR1 is SQVTM and CDR2 is ANQGSEA. CDR3 sequence (DNA): TGCAGCGTGCGCCCCGGAGGGGTCGGGGAGCTGTTTTTT. It is translated as CSVRPGGVGELFF.

In this sample, this clone turned up many times. The chain has TRBV9 and TRBJ2-1; D is unclear. Trimming removed 0 bases at V and 6 bases at J, with 16 bases between. Germline CDR1 SGDLS, CDR2 YYNGEE. CDR3 length: 16 residues. CDR3 nucleotide sequence: TGTGCCAGCAGCGTAGCCCGTTTTGCTAACTCCAATGAGCAGTTCTTC. Residues: CASSVARFANSNEQFF.

The chain recombines TRBV5-5 with TRBJ2-5; the D is unclear. V was pared by 0 bases and J by 4 bases, with 10 bases between. Looked up from germline, CDR1 is SGHKS and CDR2 is YYEKEE (reference sequence). The CDR3 totals 14 residues. The CDR3, as DNA: TGTGCCAGCAGCTTGGCCCCCACTGCAGAGACCCAGTACTTC. Protein product: CASSLAPTAETQYF.

J is TRBJ2-7 and V is TRBV10-3; 7 bases match TRBD1. The CDR3 is 15 residues long. The germline V gene encodes CDR1 ENHRY and CDR2 SYGVKD. The ends lost 3 bases at V and 5 bases at J; junction bases unmatched: 10. The CDR3 loop is CAISDSRDSKDEQYV. In DNA form, the CDR3 reads TGTGCCATCAGTGATTCCAGGGACAGTAAAGACGAGCAGTACGTC.

This clone occurred a few times. The chain carries TRBV4-2 and TRBJ2-1; tentatively, D is TRBD2 (5 bases). The germline CDR1 and CDR2 sequences are LGHNA and YNFKEQ. V gave up 1 base and J gave up 3 bases, with 10 bases separating them. The length of the CDR3 is 15 residues. For the CDR3, the DNA is TGTGCCAGCAGCCAAGGGGATCGGGACTACAATGAGCAGTTCTTC. Amino acid sequence: CASSQGDRDYNEQFF.

This clone has only a few counts. This chain uses TRBV7-2 with TRBJ2-2; D may be TRBD2 (6 bases). The ends were cut back, 1 base at V and 1 base at J, with 13 bases in the middle. CDR1 SGHTA and CDR2 FQGNSA come from the germline V gene. The CDR3 has 17 residues. This chain's CDR3 is CASSLGPGLRNTGELFF. CDR3 DNA: TGTGCCAGCAGCTTAGGCCCGGGACTGCGGAACACCGGGGAGCTGTTTTTT.